The source of this TCR beta chain is a study of molecular identifiers for immune sequencing clone quantification. TCRdb redid the calling of the PCR reads with MiXCR, one entry per CDR3 protein. The data show about 640,000 distinct CDR3 sequences, about 20% seen once. This clonotype has only a few counts. Germline CDR1 reads WNHNN; CDR2 reads SYGVQD (reference sequence). Trimming shortened V by 0 bases and J by 12 bases, and 15 bases separated the two germline ends. This CDR3 has 14 amino acids. The receptor was isolated from a human donor in good health. Some libraries in this study had Jurkat cell RNA spiked in. This chain joins TRBV10-1 and TRBJ2-1; D not resolved. The sequencing input was naive CD8+ T cells from blood, with Jurkat cell RNA spiked in. The subset was: FACS-sorted CD8+CD4-CCR7+CD45RA+ naive T cells. The CDR3 region has the DNA TGCGCCAGCAGTGAGTCGGCGGTAGAGGTAGGGCAGTTCTTC. Translating gives CASSESAVEVGQFF.